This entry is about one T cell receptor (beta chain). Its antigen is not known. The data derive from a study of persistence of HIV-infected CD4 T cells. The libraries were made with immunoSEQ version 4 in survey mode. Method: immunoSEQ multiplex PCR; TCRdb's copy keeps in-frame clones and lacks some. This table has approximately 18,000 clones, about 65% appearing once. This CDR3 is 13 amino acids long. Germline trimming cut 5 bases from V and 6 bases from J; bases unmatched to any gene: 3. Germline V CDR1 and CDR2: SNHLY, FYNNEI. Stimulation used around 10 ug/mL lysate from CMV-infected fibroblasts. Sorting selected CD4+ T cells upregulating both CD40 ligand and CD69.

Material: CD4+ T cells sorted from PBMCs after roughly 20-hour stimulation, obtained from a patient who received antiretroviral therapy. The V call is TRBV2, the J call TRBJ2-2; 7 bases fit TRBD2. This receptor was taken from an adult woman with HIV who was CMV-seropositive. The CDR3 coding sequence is TGTGCCAGCAGTCTGACTAGCTCCGGGGAGCTGTTTTTT. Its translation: CASSLTSSGELFF. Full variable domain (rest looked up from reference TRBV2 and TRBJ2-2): EPEVTQTPSHQVTQMGQEVILRCVPISNHLYFYWYRQILGQKVEFLVSFYNNEISEKSEIFDDQFSVERPDGSNFTLKIRSTKLEDSAMYFCASSLTSSGELFFGEGSRLTVL.